This is a list of T cell receptor beta chains from one sample in a study of memory CD4+ T cells and cytomegalovirus serostatus. Here immunoSEQ multiplex PCR was the method, and the copy in TCRdb shows in-frame clones only, minus some. In the table there are tens of thousands of clones, roughly 80% of which are singletons. The specimen sequenced was memory CD4+ T cells from blood. These receptors were taken from an adult in good health and CMV-seronegative. Each CDR3 is given with its conserved first and last residue. A D gene is named only where the DNA matches it firmly. Clone size is stated in some rows and not others, as once, few, many or a class when expanded.

size	V	J	D	DNA	CDR3
few	TRBV11-2	TRBJ2-7	NA	TGTGCCAGCAGCTTGGACGGCAGGAGCTCCTACGAGCAGTACTTC	CASSLDGRSSYEQYF
NA	TRBV7-9	TRBJ2-7	NA	TGTGCCAGCAGCTTAGATATGACGGGACCGCAGTACTTC	CASSLDMTGPQYF
NA	TRBV18	TRBJ2-7	TRBD1	TGTGCCAGCTCACCTAACCGACACCTACAGGGGCCGAGCTCCTACGAGCAGTACTTC	CASSPNRHLQGPSSYEQYF
once	TRBV2	TRBJ2-2	NA	TGTGTCAGATCCCAAAGCTTGGGGGTGAGCACCGGGGAGCTGTTTTTT	CVRSQSLGVSTGELFF
NA	TRBV6-5	TRBJ1-5	NA	TGTGCCAGCAGGCGGGGGGCAGGTAAAGACTATCCCCAGCATTTT	CASRRGAGKDYPQHF
NA	TRBV5-4	TRBJ1-1	NA	TGTGCCAGCAGCTTGACTTTTGGGAACACTGAAGCTTTCTTT	CASSLTFGNTEAFF
medium-sized	TRBV7-2	TRBJ2-7	NA	TGTGCCAGCAGCTTAGTTGGGACGGGCACCTACGAGCAGTACTTC	CASSLVGTGTYEQYF
NA	TRBV27	TRBJ2-4	NA	TGTGCCAGCAGTCCCCCTTACCGAAACATTCAGTACTTC	CASSPPYRNIQYF
few	TRBV10-3	TRBJ1-1	NA	TGTGCCATCAGTGAGCAGCTAGGGACTGAAGCTTTCTTT	CAISEQLGTEAFF
NA	TRBV23-1	TRBJ1-1	NA	TGCGCCAGCAGTCAACCAACCACAGGGTACACTGAAGCTTTCTTT	CASSQPTTGYTEAFF
NA	TRBV30	TRBJ1-2	NA	TGTGCCTGGAGTCACGGGTTGGGCTACACCTTC	CAWSHGLGYTF
once	TRBV28	TRBJ1-1	TRBD1	TGTGCCAGCAGCAGGGGGACAGGGAACACTGAAGCTTTCTTT	CASSRGTGNTEAFF
once	TRBV28	TRBJ2-3	TRBD1	TGTGCCAGCACTCCCGGGGGGACAGGGTTCCCAGATACGCAGTATTTT	CASTPGGTGFPDTQYF
NA	TRBV7-9	TRBJ2-4	NA	TGTGCCAGCAGCTTAGGGGGGCAAAACATTCAGTACTTC	CASSLGGQNIQYF
once	TRBV7-9	TRBJ1-1	TRBD1	TGTGCCAGCAGCTTAAGGGGACAGGGGGCGTTCACTGAAGCTTTCTTT	CASSLRGQGAFTEAFF
NA	TRBV7-9	TRBJ2-1	NA	TGTGCCAGCAGCGTTTGGAGGGGAGAACGGTACAATGAGCAGTTCTTC	CASSVWRGERYNEQFF
NA	TRBV5-1	TRBJ2-3	NA	TGCGCCAGCAGCTCCTGGGCAGCGGAAACAGATACGCAGTATTTT	CASSSWAAETDTQYF
few	TRBV4-1	TRBJ1-5	NA	TGCGCCAGCAGCCAAGGAGCCGACAGCAATAGGCCCCAGCATTTT	CASSQGADSNRPQHF
NA	TRBV5-1	TRBJ1-2	TRBD1	TGCGCCAGCAGCGATGGACAGGGGGCGCGCGTTTCGGGCTACACCTTC	CASSDGQGARVSGYTF
NA	TRBV10-2	TRBJ2-7	NA	TGCGCCAGCAGTGAGCAGGGAGGTTCCTACGAGCAGTACTTC	CASSEQGGSYEQYF
NA	TRBV5-6	TRBJ1-1	NA	TGTGCCAGCAGCCTATGGACGGCCCGGGGTGAAGCTTTCTTT	CASSLWTARGEAFF
NA	TRBV28	TRBJ2-7	TRBD2	TGTGCCAGCAGTTCCAGTCTAGCGGTGAGCTACGAGCAGTACTTC	CASSSSLAVSYEQYF
NA	TRBV18	TRBJ2-5	NA	TGTGCCAGCTCACCAGACCCTCAGGGGACCCAGTACTTC	CASSPDPQGTQYF
few	TRBV9	TRBJ2-7	TRBD2	TGTGCCAGCAGCGTAGTTCAGGGAGGGGAGCAGTACTTC	CASSVVQGGEQYF
NA	TRBV5-1	TRBJ2-3	NA	TGCGCCAGCAGCTCGGGTAGTCAGGTGACAGATACGCAGTATTTT	CASSSGSQVTDTQYF
NA	TRBV6-1	TRBJ2-3	NA	TGTGCCAGCAGTGAAGATTGGGACGTACCCGATACGCAGTATTTT	CASSEDWDVPDTQYF